Given below is one T cell receptor (beta chain) in context. What this receptor recognizes is not known. The sample holds no much larger clone one base away, and base qualities are not on file. Looking up the germline V gene yields CDR1 LGHNA and CDR2 YNFKEQ. Trimming at the junction amounts to 6 bases on V and 1 base on J, and the germline ends lie 6 bases apart. The CDR3 measures 12 amino acids from cysteine to phenylalanine. Only the CDR3 region is kept as DNA, spanning 36 bases read in frame from base 1. In total, just over 650 healthy bone marrow donors made up the cohort. All cohort members were sampled while nominally healthy, although unrecorded immune exposures were likely present. The donor tested CMV seropositive, placing the donor among the approximately 290 seropositive members of the cohort. Every donor gave a peripheral blood sample, and the peripheral blood mononuclear cells from that sample were used for TCR beta sequencing. The Qiagen DNeasy Blood Extraction Kit was used to extract genomic DNA from the blood cell samples.

The protocol used for the library was the immunoSEQ multiplex PCR assay. For the multiplex PCR, a mixture combining 60 forward primers for TCR Vbeta segments and 13 reverse primers for TCR Jbeta segments was used. The CDR3 region of rearranged TCR beta genes was amplified from genomic DNA with a multiplex PCR assay. The amplified TCR beta libraries were sequenced on the Illumina HiSeq System as 87-base-pair reads. Under the source paper's analysis protocol: In a later analysis, tens of millions of unique TCR beta chains were counted across the roughly 610 repertoires, and roughly 11 million of these chains were shared by at least two donors. Raw reads were error-corrected and collapsed into unique sequences by a nearest-neighbor algorithm in which closely related sequences were merged to remove PCR and sequencing errors. V, D and J gene segments were assigned by aligning CDR3 sequences to IMGT reference sequences. For a sequence to be retained, a match of at least six nucleotides was required to both a V gene segment and a J gene segment. Rearrangements were called productive when the CDR3 lacked stop codons and stayed in frame with V and J; all others were non-productive. CDR3 was defined according to IMGT convention as the region running from the second conserved V-encoded cysteine to the conserved J-encoded phenylalanine. The earlier analysis of more than 450 of the donors excluded sequences that lacked an unambiguous match to a single V gene segment. In an earlier analysis of 587 of the donors, V segments were called functional above 56.7% productive rearrangements and were called segregating when the between-donor standard deviation exceeded 5%. To diagnose cytomegalovirus status from the catalog of TCR beta chain sequences, a statistical classification framework was built. In a later analysis, V and J genes were assigned by comparing TCR nucleotide sequences against IMGT/GENE-DB human TR gene sequences. Using the TCRdist pipeline, a later analysis assigned CDR3 sequences along with most-parsimonious VDJ recombination scenarios. In a later analysis, each TCR beta chain was defined by its CDR3 amino acid sequence together with its V-gene family, and reads without a unique V-gene family were excluded. In a later analysis, 450 to 600 highly shared, low-generation-probability nucleotide sequences were removed to address suspected cross-contamination and a sequencing artifact. For each public chain, a later analysis derived a clonal expansion index from normalized ranks of inferred template counts within each repertoire. Generation probabilities in a later analysis came from a VDJ recombination model fitted to out-of-frame rearrangements, and those results were checked against IGoR. In a later analysis, hypergeometric tests were used to score TCR-TCR, TCR-HLA and TCR-CMV co-occurrence, with a repertoire-size bias correction applied to TCR pairs. A later analysis estimated false discovery rates by permuting HLA or CMV assignments 20 times. A later analysis grouped co-occurring TCRs with DBSCAN, adding TCRdist sequence similarity when clustering within HLA-allele-positive subsets. Repertoires with fewer than 30,000 or more than 120,000 public chains were left out of co-occurrence clustering, as were about 5 repertoires with anomalous nucleotide sharing. Here the immuneACCESS table is served through TCRdb, limited to in-frame sequences with V and J called. Missing clones are a known gap in these copies; in checked studies unresolved V genes cover under half, and the rest lacks a known reason. V and J calls and clone size come straight from that table; D and trimming were deduced from the DNA. The sample yields 100,000 to 150,000 clones; about 80% were counted once. In total, the top ten clones hold about 9.2% of the sample.

This record comes from a study of cytomegalovirus exposure and HLA in healthy donors (dated by TCRdb to 2016 to 2017). Background on the whole study: According to an earlier analysis of several hundred of the donors, about 180 million T cells yielded 117 million unique TCR beta sequences and about 300 Gb of sequence data. Roughly 300 gigabases of sequencing data and approximately 80 million unique TCR sequences were included in an early release covering 500 to 750 HLA-typed donors. Of the roughly 400 genotyped donors, 81% were placed in the genetic ancestry cluster associated with self-reported Caucasian donors. The study aimed to test whether cataloging public T cell receptors could reveal signatures of past pathogen exposure. The study profiled the T cell repertoires of around 700 subjects by immunosequencing and related them to cytomegalovirus serostatus. A separate validation cohort of 100 to 150 different subjects was used in addition to the 666-subject first cohort. To predict cytomegalovirus infection status, the study combined high-throughput TCR immunosequencing, statistical association of individual TCRs with disease status, and machine learning. To study patterns of TCR occurrence, a later analysis re-analyzed previously published TCR beta repertoires from under 750 donors and added high-resolution HLA genotyping. Rather than using new phenotypic data, the later analysis identified candidate immune exposures from TCR beta sequences and from how often those sequences occurred across donors. To decide whether each TCR beta V gene segment behaved as functional or pseudogenic, an earlier analysis of fewer than 750 of the donors relied on high-throughput TCR beta sequencing. Alongside the repertoire data, information on donor age, sex, ethnicity and CMV serostatus was compiled. A later genetic analysis used genome-wide SNP genotypes for about 65% of the roughly 670 donors, treating that subset as a discovery cohort. Every discovery cohort repertoire had been produced on one sequencing platform. Both class I and class II loci were covered by HLA typing, at four-digit resolution. The number of typed donors differed by locus: 629-630 for A, B, C, DRB1 and DQB1; 500 to 550 for DQA1; about 600 for DPA1; and some 430 for DPB1. Five DR-DQ haplotypes were handled as single units for association and clustering because linkage in the cohort was strong. Among roughly 400 genotyped donors of the cohort, an average of approximately 240,000 unique TCR beta nucleotide sequences was sequenced per donor, of which roughly 17% were non-productive. General findings and caveats noted by the study authors: This cohort had only TCR beta chains sequenced, and the lack of alpha or paired-chain data limited which features could be detected. An earlier analysis of around 500 of the donors showed that most TCR beta V segments appeared in productive rearrangements either about 87% or about 30% of the time, which broadly matched IMGT annotations. The 87-base-pair reads could not distinguish some IMGT-functional V segments, including TRBV6-2 and TRBV6-3, so those segments were excluded. The authors suggested that the approach could potentially be generalized to other disease states and immunological phenotypes. Because some donors lacked HLA typing at each locus, the association tests relied only on the typed subset. The classifier was reported to diagnose cytomegalovirus status with high specificity and sensitivity in both the original cohort and the validation cohort. Presence/absence analyses assumed roughly uniform sequencing depth across donors, an assumption that may not hold. Linkage disequilibrium might explain the correlated functional status among segregating V segments, but an unknown experimental factor could not be ruled out. The study listed approximately 150 TCR beta chains as associated with cytomegalovirus. When HLA alleles, especially DR and DQ, strongly co-occurred, TCR associations were difficult to assign to individual alleles. Across donors, most TCR sequences were observed very rarely, whereas some public TCRs were present in many individuals. According to a later analysis, TCR association rates differed among HLA loci, with DRB1 alleles showing the most associated TCRs and HLA-C alleles showing the fewest. A further reported finding was that TCR beta sequences accurately predicted the HLA-A and HLA-B alleles for most subjects in the first cohort. In vitro tests confirmed that a few of the cytomegalovirus-associated TCR beta chains recognize cytomegalovirus antigens. According to a later genetic analysis, donors in an Asian-associated ancestry cluster had fewer N-insertions in productive TCRs than the approximately 610-donor mean. In a later analysis, more than 15,000 TCR beta sequences were associated with specific HLA alleles at a false discovery rate of 0.05. In a later analysis, HLA-associated TCR beta chains were found to be more clonally expanded and to have lower generation probabilities than equally common non-associated chains. In a later analysis, most CMV-associated TCR beta chains were found to appear HLA-restricted, with HLA associations seemingly driven largely by CMV exposure. V-gene and J-gene trimming of TCR beta chains was associated with a missense DCLRE1C variant in a later genetic analysis, and the association was replicated in an independent cohort. The earlier analysis of about 600 of the donors excluded 15 to 20 rarely observed V segments, including chromosome 9 orphons, because counts were too low. The only immune exposure information available for the cohort was CMV serostatus. A cluster of highly shared sequence variants was judged likely to represent a technical artifact of the sequencing pipeline. A later analysis reported that several top co-occurrence clusters appeared linked to parvovirus B19, influenza, CMV and Epstein-Barr virus.

The rearrangement joined TRBV4-2 to TRBJ1-1, with TRBD1 perhaps the D gene, on 5 matching bases. The sequence was obtained from a man aged 25-45 years in good health and CMV-seropositive. Sequences were obtained from PBMCs. At the DNA level, the sequence is TGTGCCAGCAGAGGGGAGAACACTGAAGCTTTCTTT. Translated, it reads CASRGENTEAFF.